The clone carrying this TCR beta chain was recorded at least ten times. The antigen remains undetermined. V lost 5 bases to trimming and J lost 4 bases; unmatched junction nucleotides: 5. The length of the CDR3 is 14 residues. The germline CDR1 and CDR2 sequences are SQVTM and ANQGSEA. Time point noted: sample taken at primary tumor resection. The donors, fewer than 90 patients with untreated early-stage non-small cell lung cancer, provided the samples. From tumor, nontumor lung or frozen PBMC, whole RNA was taken unsorted for sequencing. This sample is part of a study of spatial heterogeneity in lung cancer. Whole-study context: Detected beta-chain sequences consistently exceeded alpha-chain sequences. General study points: Ubiquitous expanded tumor TCRs surfaced in blood more at resection than they did at follow-up.

From the 5' RACE reads, TCRdb called clonotypes with MiXCR, one entry per CDR3 protein. The sample has some 80,000 distinct CDR3 sequences, around 7.8% seen once. The chain has TRBV29-1 and TRBJ2-1; 10 nucleotides match TRBD1. Material: PBMCs, obtained at surgery. This TCR was recovered from a male donor with early-stage non-small cell lung cancer. CDR3 DNA sequence: TGCAGCGTTCCGGGACAGGGGCGATACAATGAGCAGTTCTTC. Translated, it gives CSVPGQGRYNEQFF.